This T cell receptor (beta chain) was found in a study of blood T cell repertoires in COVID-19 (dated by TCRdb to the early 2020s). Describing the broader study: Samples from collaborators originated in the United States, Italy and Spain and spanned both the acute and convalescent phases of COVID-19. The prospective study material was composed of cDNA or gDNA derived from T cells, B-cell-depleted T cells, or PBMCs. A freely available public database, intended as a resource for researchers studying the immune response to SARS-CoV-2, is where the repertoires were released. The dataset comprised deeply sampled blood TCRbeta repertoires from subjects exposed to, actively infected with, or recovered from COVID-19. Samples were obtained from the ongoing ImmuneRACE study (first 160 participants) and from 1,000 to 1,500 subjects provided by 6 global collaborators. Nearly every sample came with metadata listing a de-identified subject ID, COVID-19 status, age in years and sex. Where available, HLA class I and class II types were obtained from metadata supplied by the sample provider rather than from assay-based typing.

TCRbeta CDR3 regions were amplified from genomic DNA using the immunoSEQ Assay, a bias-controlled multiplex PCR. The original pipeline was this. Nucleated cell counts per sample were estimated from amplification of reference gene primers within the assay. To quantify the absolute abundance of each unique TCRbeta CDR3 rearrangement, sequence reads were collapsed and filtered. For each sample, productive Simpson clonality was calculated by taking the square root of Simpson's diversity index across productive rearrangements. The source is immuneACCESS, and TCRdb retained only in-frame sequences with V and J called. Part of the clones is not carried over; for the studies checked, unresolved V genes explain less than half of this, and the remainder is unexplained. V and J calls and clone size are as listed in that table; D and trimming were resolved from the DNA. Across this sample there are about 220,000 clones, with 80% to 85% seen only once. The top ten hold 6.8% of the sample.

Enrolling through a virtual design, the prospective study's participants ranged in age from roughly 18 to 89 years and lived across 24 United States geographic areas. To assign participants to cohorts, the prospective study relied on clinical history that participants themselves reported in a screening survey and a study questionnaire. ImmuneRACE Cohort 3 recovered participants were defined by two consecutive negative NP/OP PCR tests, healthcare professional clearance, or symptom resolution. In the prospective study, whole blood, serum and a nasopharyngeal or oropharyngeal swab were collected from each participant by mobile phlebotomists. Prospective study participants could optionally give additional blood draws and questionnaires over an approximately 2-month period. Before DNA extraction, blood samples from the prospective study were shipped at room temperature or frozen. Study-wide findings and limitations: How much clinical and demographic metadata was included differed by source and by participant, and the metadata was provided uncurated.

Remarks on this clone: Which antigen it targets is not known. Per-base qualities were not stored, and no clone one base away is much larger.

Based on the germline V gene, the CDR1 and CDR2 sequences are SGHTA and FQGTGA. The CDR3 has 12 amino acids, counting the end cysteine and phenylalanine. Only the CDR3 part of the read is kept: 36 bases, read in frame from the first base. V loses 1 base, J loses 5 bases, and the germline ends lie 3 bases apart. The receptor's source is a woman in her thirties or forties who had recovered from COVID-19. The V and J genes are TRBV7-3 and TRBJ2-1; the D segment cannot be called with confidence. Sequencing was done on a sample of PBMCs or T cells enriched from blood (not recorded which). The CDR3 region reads CASSLNNNEQFF. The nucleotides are TGTGCCAGCAGCTTAAACAACAATGAGCAGTTCTTC.